Shown below are 21 T cell receptor beta chains from a single sample sequenced in a study of cytomegalovirus exposure and HLA in healthy donors. Both 60 Vbeta primers and 13 Jbeta primers went into the PCR. The protocol was immunoSEQ multiplex PCR, while the TCRdb copy is restricted to in-frame clones and leaves out a portion. This sample has approximately 280,000 clones, with 86% found just once. The sequenced sample was PBMCs. These receptor sequences come from a man aged 35-49 years in good health and CMV-seropositive.

This chain links TRBV28 with TRBJ2-7; 7 bases fit TRBD2. After removal of 2 bases from V and 5 bases from J, the junction contained 6 bases not matched to a gene. The CDR3 contains 14 residues. The germline CDR1 and CDR2 sequences are MDHEN and SYDVKM. The CDR3 is CASSLPGAGDEQYF. In nucleotides, the CDR3 is TGTGCCAGCAGTTTACCCGGGGCGGGAGACGAGCAGTACTTC.

The gene calls are TRBV11-2 and TRBJ2-7; 14 bases match TRBD2. This CDR3 comprises 15 residues. With 4 bases clipped from V and 4 bases from J, the junction kept 3 bases outside the gene matches. Germline V lookup: CDR1 SGHAT, CDR2 FQNNGV. CDR3 protein: CASSYRLAGGYEQYF. For the CDR3, the DNA is TGTGCCAGCAGCTATAGACTAGCGGGGGGGTACGAGCAGTACTTC. Full variable domain (missing parts from reference TRBV11-2 and TRBJ2-7): EAGVAQSPRYKIIEKRQSVAFWCNPISGHATLYWYQQILGQGPKLLIQFQNNGVVDDSQLPKDRFSAERLKGVDSTLKIQPAKLEDSAVYLCASSYRLAGGYEQYFGPGTRLTVT.

As for this clone: This specimen includes other DNA sequences encoding the same CDR3. The J gene is TRBJ2-7, the V gene TRBV5-1, with D hard to call. V was clipped by 4 bases and J by 0 bases, with 8 bases between them. The CDR3 totals 13 residues. Germline loops: CDR1 SGHRS, CDR2 YFSETQ. CDR3 nucleotides: TGCGCCAGCAGCCGCCAGGACTCCTACGAGCAGTACTTC. Residues: CASSRQDSYEQYF.

J is TRBJ2-1 and V is TRBV6-4; 7 bases map to TRBD2. Germline V gene lookup returns CDR1 MRHNA and CDR2 SNTAGT. J gave up 4 bases and V 3 bases, and 0 bases lay outside the gene matches. CDR3 size: 13 residues. CDR3 amino acids: CASSEREYNEQFF. The CDR3 DNA is TGTGCCAGCAGTGAGCGGGAGTACAATGAGCAGTTCTTC.

V usage is TRBV30 and J usage is TRBJ1-1, with unresolved D. The CDR3 totals 12 residues. CDR1 and CDR2 from the germline V gene are GTSNPN and SVGIG (reference sequence). Trimming pared 5 bases from V and 1 base from J, leaving 8 bases between. CDR3 DNA sequence: TGTGCCTGGGAAGACACGAACACTGAAGCTTTCTTT. The encoded protein is CAWEDTNTEAFF.

The rearrangement links TRBV5-1 to TRBJ1-3; tentatively, D is TRBD1 (6 bases). Trimming stripped 4 bases from V and 2 bases from J, with 16 bases between. The length of the CDR3 is 16 residues. The V gene's germline CDR1 is SGHRS and CDR2 YFSETQ. The CDR3 DNA is TGCGCCAGCAGCCCCGCGGGAGGGGGACCTGGAAACACCATATATTTT. This encodes CASSPAGGGPGNTIYF.

DNA for the CDR3: TGTGCCAGCTCATCCGGACAGGGGGAAACGAATCAGCCCCAGCATTTT. Translating it yields CASSSGQGETNQPQHF. The chain employs TRBV18 and TRBJ1-5; 10 bases match TRBD1. This CDR3 is 16 amino acids long. The junction had 8 bases not matched to a gene; V was cut back by 5 bases and J by 4 bases. Germline V gene lookup returns CDR1 KGHSH and CDR2 LQKENI.

This clone has only a few counts. The chain employs TRBV21-1 and TRBJ2-1; the D call TRBD2 from the table was never checked on the DNA. TRBV21-1 is recorded as a pseudogene. The CDR3 totals 14 residues. The CDR3 DNA reads as TGTGCCAGCAGCCCCTCTCCGGGGGAGCGGGAGCAGTTCTTC. Encoded protein: CASSPSPGEREQFF.

The count of this clone is one. This chain joins TRBV7-6 and TRBJ2-7; 9 bases agree with TRBD2. The V segment lost 1 base and the J segment 0 bases; nucleotides outside the gene matches: 7. Germline V gene lookup returns CDR1 SGHVS and CDR2 FNYEAQ. This CDR3 has 17 amino acids. CDR3 bases: TGTGCCAGCAGCTTAGGGGGAAGCGGGAGGCACTCCTACGAGCAGTACTTC. Protein sequence: CASSLGGSGRHSYEQYF. The full variable domain, with the rest looked up from reference TRBV7-6 and TRBJ2-7, is GAGVSQSPRYKVTKRGQDVALRCDPISGHVSLYWYRQALGQGPEFLTYFNYEAQQDKSGLPNDRFSAERPEGSISTLTIQRTEQRDSAMYRCASSLGGSGRHSYEQYFGPGTRLTVT.

In nucleotides, the CDR3 is TGTGCCTGGAGCGGGAGAGCTGCCTACGAGCAGTACTTC. Protein sequence: CAWSGRAAYEQYF. The rearrangement links TRBV30 to TRBJ2-7; a weak D match, TRBD2 (6 bases). Trimming removed 3 bases at V and 2 bases at J, with 11 bases between. CDR1 is GTSNPN and CDR2 is SVGIG in the germline V gene (reference sequence). This CDR3 has 13 amino acids.

As to this clone: Additional DNA sequences in this sample encode the identical CDR3. CDR3 sequence: CASSFGGGSSYEQYF. DNA for the CDR3: TGCGCCAGCAGCTTCGGAGGGGGCTCCTCCTACGAGCAGTACTTC. J is TRBJ2-7 and V is TRBV5-1, with D possibly TRBD1 on 7 matching bases. Germline V CDR1 and CDR2: SGHRS, YFSETQ. The CDR3 is 15 residues long. Trimming pared 2 bases from V and 0 bases from J, leaving 12 bases between.

The rearrangement links TRBV19 to TRBJ2-1, with 7 bases that match TRBD1. This CDR3 spans 13 amino acids. CDR1 is LNHDA, CDR2 SQIVND, per germline (reference sequence). V was pared by 8 bases and J by 4 bases, with 5 bases of the junction left unmatched. CDR3 region: CASAGTDYNEQFF. The CDR3 DNA reads TGTGCCAGTGCCGGGACAGATTACAATGAGCAGTTCTTC. The full variable domain, in which reference TRBV19 and TRBJ2-1 provide the parts outside the CDR3, is DGGITQSPKYLFRKEGQNVTLSCEQNLNHDAMYWYRQDPGQGLRLIYYSQIVNDFQKGDIAEGYSVSREKKESFPLTVTSAQKNPTAFYLCASAGTDYNEQFFGPGTRLTVL.

The chain carries TRBV28 and TRBJ2-7, with TRBD2 identical over 10 bases. Germline trimming cut 3 bases from V and 2 bases from J; bases unmatched to any gene: 7. The CDR3 totals 16 residues. The germline CDR1 and CDR2 sequences are MDHEN and SYDVKM. The CDR3, as DNA: TGTGCCAGCAGTTTGCCGGGACTAGCGCCCACCTACGAGCAGTACTTC. This translates into CASSLPGLAPTYEQYF. Full variable domain (rest looked up from reference TRBV28 and TRBJ2-7): DVKVTQSSRYLVKRTGEKVFLECVQDMDHENMFWYRQDPGLGLRLIYFSYDVKMKEKGDIPEGYSVSREKKERFSLILESASTNQTSMYLCASSLPGLAPTYEQYFGPGTRLTVT.

This clone was picked up one time. This chain connects TRBV10-3 to TRBJ1-4, with TRBD1 matching 8 bases. The CDR3 is 15 residues long. Germline V gene lookup returns CDR1 ENHRY and CDR2 SYGVKD. Trimming at V came to 2 bases and at J to 4 bases, leaving 3 bases not matched to a gene. The chain's CDR3 is CAISEPGQDNEKLFF. The CDR3 bases are TGTGCCATCAGTGAGCCGGGACAGGATAATGAAAAACTGTTTTTT.

V gene TRBV7-2 combines with J gene TRBJ2-1; 12 bases fit TRBD2. CDR1 is SGHTA, CDR2 FQGNSA, per germline. Trimming took 2 bases from V and 6 from J; bases not matched to a gene: 14. The CDR3 contains 19 residues. The CDR3 is CASSLMGPLAGGRVNEQFF. DNA of the CDR3: TGTGCCAGCAGCTTAATGGGGCCCCTAGCGGGAGGGCGGGTCAATGAGCAGTTCTTC. The full variable domain, with the rest looked up from reference TRBV7-2 and TRBJ2-1, is GAGVSQSPSNKVTEKGKDVELRCDPISGHTALYWYRQSLGQGLEFLIYFQGNSAPDKSGLPSDRFSAERTGGSVSTLTIQRTQQEDSAVYLCASSLMGPLAGGRVNEQFFGPGTRLTVL.

This rearrangement joins TRBV9 to TRBJ2-3, with D possibly matching TRBD2 (6 bases). Trimming shortened V by 0 bases and J by 0 bases, and 8 bases separated the two germline ends. Germline CDR1 is SGDLS and CDR2 is YYNGEE. This CDR3 has 15 residues. The CDR3 region is CASSVAGASTDTQYF. The CDR3 DNA reads TGTGCCAGCAGCGTAGCGGGAGCCAGCACAGATACGCAGTATTTT.

In its sample, this clone was seen a few times. The rearrangement links TRBV18 to TRBJ1-4; D might be TRBD1 (6 bases). The CDR3 has 16 residues. The V end lost 6 bases, the J end lost 0 bases, and 14 bases lay between the germline ends. Per the germline V gene, CDR1 is KGHSH and CDR2 is LQKENI. CDR3 loop: CASSPWTVTTNEKLFF. Written as DNA, the CDR3 is TGTGCCAGCTCGCCTTGGACAGTTACAACTAATGAAAAACTGTTTTTT.

This clone was found once. The V call is TRBV6-5, the J call TRBJ1-1; a weak D match, TRBD1 (6 bases). This CDR3 is built from 14 residues. Germline assignment: CDR1 MNHEY and CDR2 SVGAGI. V shed 6 bases and J shed 3 bases, with 14 bases lying between them. The CDR3 here is CASSRGGGDTEAFF. CDR3 sequence (DNA): TGTGCCAGCAGCCGAGGGGGAGGGGACACTGAAGCTTTCTTT.

The genes are TRBV25-1 and TRBJ2-7, with TRBD2 as a possible D gene (7 bases). The V end lost 3 bases, the J end lost 5 bases, and 17 bases lay between the germline ends. Germline V gene data show CDR1 as MGHDK and CDR2 as SYGVNS. The CDR3 extends over 15 amino acids. The CDR3 nucleotides read TGTGCCAGCAGTGAGGCGGGGGCTGGAGTCCACGAGCAGTACTTC. Amino acids: CASSEAGAGVHEQYF.

In nucleotides, the CDR3 is TGCGCCAGCAGTGACCTCCAGACAAGCTCCTACAATGAGCAGTTCTTC. This gives the protein CASSDLQTSSYNEQFF. The chain uses TRBV10-1 and TRBJ2-1, with D hard to call. V lost 3 bases to trimming and J lost 0 bases, with 12 bases between them. This CDR3 spans 16 amino acids. The germline V gene encodes CDR1 WNHNN and CDR2 SYGVQD (reference sequence).

The chain joins TRBV28 to TRBJ1-5; 8 bases are shared with TRBD1. V was pared by 6 bases and J by 0 bases, with 13 bases of the junction left unmatched. Germline V gives CDR1 MDHEN, CDR2 SYDVKM. This CDR3 comprises 18 residues. The CDR3 sequence is CASSLLGTGDYSNQPQHF. The CDR3 bases are TGTGCCAGCAGCCTCCTTGGGACAGGAGACTATAGCAATCAGCCCCAGCATTTT.